This is a list of T cell receptor beta chains from one sample in a study of regulatory T cells in long-lasting Graves disease. TCRdb recomputed calls from the multiplex PCR reads with MiXCR, one row per CDR3 protein. The table shows roughly 560,000 distinct CDR3 sequences, with roughly a sixth occurring only once. This sample also appeared in a second study, on T cells in Graves' hyperthyroidism and ophthalmopathy.

The sample here was peripheral blood mononuclear cells (PBMCs), taken at new diagnosis, from a patient treated with antithyroid drugs. The receptor set was obtained from a woman aged 35-65 years with Graves disease. CDR3s include the opening cysteine and the closing phenylalanine or tryptophan. The order of the fields is D gene, V gene, J gene, clone size, CDR3 protein, CDR3 DNA. The D gene is left open where the match is weak. The size of a clone is reported for some rows only, either as once, few or many, or as a class for expanded clones.

D gene: TRBD1; V gene: TRBV12-5; J gene: TRBJ1-2; clone size: few; CDR3 protein: CASGLWTGLTSYGYTF; CDR3 DNA: TGTGCTAGTGGTTTGTGGACAGGGTTGACCTCCTATGGCTACACCTTC
D gene: TRBD2; V gene: TRBV5-6; J gene: TRBJ2-5; clone size: many; CDR3 protein: CASSLVGTSGGTETQYF; CDR3 DNA: TGTGCCAGCAGCTTGGTTGGGACTAGCGGGGGTACGGAGACCCAGTACTTC
D gene: TRBD1; V gene: TRBV5-5; J gene: TRBJ1-1; clone size: many; CDR3 protein: CASSLFGTGGTEAFF; CDR3 DNA: TGTGCCAGCAGCTTGTTCGGGACAGGGGGCACTGAAGCTTTCTTT
D gene: TRBD2; V gene: TRBV20-1; J gene: TRBJ2-7; clone size: many; CDR3 protein: CSATRTSGGPRPYEQYF; CDR3 DNA: TGCAGTGCGACCCGGACTAGCGGGGGGCCTAGGCCCTACGAGCAGTACTTC
D gene: TRBD1; V gene: TRBV30; J gene: TRBJ2-7; clone size: .; CDR3 protein: CAWGDSSYEQYF; CDR3 DNA: TGTGCCTGGGGGGACAGTTCCTACGAGCAGTACTTC
D gene: .; V gene: TRBV12-5; J gene: TRBJ2-1; clone size: few; CDR3 protein: CASGTGGTYNEQFF; CDR3 DNA: TGTGCTAGTGGGACCGGGGGTACTTACAATGAGCAGTTCTTC
D gene: TRBD1; V gene: TRBV28; J gene: TRBJ2-1; clone size: many; CDR3 protein: CASSLLTGGGEQFF; CDR3 DNA: TGTGCCAGCAGTTTACTGACAGGGGGCGGTGAGCAGTTCTTC
D gene: .; V gene: TRBV10-3; J gene: TRBJ1-2; clone size: few; CDR3 protein: CAISESPTEYGYTF; CDR3 DNA: TGTGCCATCAGTGAGTCACCGACAGAATATGGCTACACCTTC
D gene: .; V gene: TRBV2; J gene: TRBJ2-7; clone size: many; CDR3 protein: CASKVEGTPTYEQYF; CDR3 DNA: TGTGCCAGCAAGGTAGAAGGGACCCCGACCTACGAGCAGTACTTC
D gene: TRBD2; V gene: TRBV7-9; J gene: TRBJ2-5; clone size: .; CDR3 protein: CASSPETQTSGSLHRGTQYF; CDR3 DNA: TGTGCCAGCAGCCCCGAGACACAGACTAGCGGGAGCCTTCACAGGGGGACCCAGTACTTC
D gene: .; V gene: TRBV27; J gene: TRBJ2-2; clone size: few; CDR3 protein: CASSLSGLVGTGELFF; CDR3 DNA: TGTGCCAGCAGTTTATCCGGGCTAGTAGGGACCGGGGAGCTGTTTTTT
D gene: TRBD1; V gene: TRBV14; J gene: TRBJ1-1; clone size: few; CDR3 protein: CASSPTGAVAFF; CDR3 DNA: TGTGCCAGCAGCCCAACAGGGGCCGTAGCTTTCTTT
D gene: .; V gene: TRBV30; J gene: TRBJ1-1; clone size: .; CDR3 protein: CAWSATSNTEAFF; CDR3 DNA: TGTGCCTGGAGCGCCACATCGAACACTGAAGCTTTCTTT
D gene: TRBD1; V gene: TRBV6-2/TRBV6-3; J gene: TRBJ1-4; clone size: .; CDR3 protein: CASSLGTGEKLFF; CDR3 DNA: TGTGCCAGCAGTCTGGGGACAGGGGAAAAACTGTTTTTT
D gene: .; V gene: TRBV24-1; J gene: TRBJ1-1; clone size: many; CDR3 protein: CATSVSDGTEAFF; CDR3 DNA: TGTGCCACCAGTGTCTCGGATGGCACTGAAGCTTTCTTT
D gene: .; V gene: TRBV9; J gene: TRBJ2-3; clone size: .; CDR3 protein: CASSALDRPSTDTQYF; CDR3 DNA: TGTGCCAGCAGCGCTCTAGACAGACCAAGCACAGATACGCAGTATTTT
D gene: TRBD2; V gene: TRBV3-1; J gene: TRBJ2-1; clone size: .; CDR3 protein: CASSQDHGTSGGAGEQFF; CDR3 DNA: TGTGCCAGCAGCCAAGATCATGGGACTAGCGGGGGGGCTGGGGAGCAGTTCTTC
D gene: .; V gene: TRBV12-3/TRBV12-4; J gene: TRBJ1-1; clone size: few; CDR3 protein: CASSLVGEGFTEAFF; CDR3 DNA: TGTGCCAGCAGCCTAGTGGGGGAGGGGTTCACTGAAGCTTTCTTT
D gene: .; V gene: TRBV28; J gene: TRBJ2-1; clone size: .; CDR3 protein: CASVREYEQFF; CDR3 DNA: TGTGCCAGCGTCCGGGAGTATGAGCAGTTCTTC
D gene: .; V gene: TRBV12-3/TRBV12-4; J gene: TRBJ1-1; clone size: few; CDR3 protein: CASSLGGLYTEAFF; CDR3 DNA: TGTGCCAGCAGCCTTGGGGGTTTGTACACTGAAGCTTTCTTT
D gene: TRBD1; V gene: TRBV5-1; J gene: TRBJ2-4; clone size: .; CDR3 protein: CASSDGQGLIAKNIQYF; CDR3 DNA: TGCGCCAGCAGCGACGGACAGGGATTAATAGCCAAAAACATTCAGTACTTC
D gene: .; V gene: TRBV11-1; J gene: TRBJ1-1; clone size: many; CDR3 protein: CASSLDGGPANTEAFF; CDR3 DNA: TGTGCCAGCAGCTTAGATGGGGGGCCTGCGAACACTGAAGCTTTCTTT
D gene: TRBD1; V gene: TRBV12-3/TRBV12-4; J gene: TRBJ1-1; clone size: .; CDR3 protein: CASTRDSPNTEAFF; CDR3 DNA: TGTGCCAGTACAAGGGACAGCCCGAACACTGAAGCTTTCTTT
D gene: .; V gene: TRBV18; J gene: TRBJ2-5; clone size: .; CDR3 protein: CASSPNLGETQYF; CDR3 DNA: TGTGCCAGCTCACCTAACCTGGGGGAGACCCAGTACTTC
D gene: .; V gene: TRBV18; J gene: TRBJ1-2; clone size: few; CDR3 protein: CASSPRVYTGYGYTF; CDR3 DNA: TGTGCCAGCTCACCAAGGGTTTACACAGGCTATGGCTACACCTTC
D gene: .; V gene: TRBV2; J gene: TRBJ2-7; clone size: many; CDR3 protein: CASSETWQTVREQYF; CDR3 DNA: TGTGCCAGCAGTGAAACGTGGCAGACCGTCCGCGAGCAGTACTTC
D gene: .; V gene: TRBV20-1; J gene: TRBJ2-2; clone size: few; CDR3 protein: CSARTGSTGELFF; CDR3 DNA: TGCAGTGCTAGAACAGGGTCCACCGGGGAGCTGTTTTTT
D gene: .; V gene: TRBV6-1; J gene: TRBJ1-2; clone size: few; CDR3 protein: CASRVANYGYTF; CDR3 DNA: TGTGCCAGCAGGGTCGCTAACTATGGCTACACCTTC
D gene: TRBD1; V gene: TRBV19; J gene: TRBJ1-5; clone size: many; CDR3 protein: CASSPGDRNNQPQHF; CDR3 DNA: TGTGCCAGTAGTCCAGGGGACAGAAACAATCAGCCCCAGCATTTT
D gene: .; V gene: TRBV7-9; J gene: TRBJ2-1; clone size: few; CDR3 protein: CASSFDSTSQFF; CDR3 DNA: TGTGCCAGCAGCTTCGATAGTACCTCTCAGTTCTTC
D gene: TRBD1; V gene: TRBV20-1; J gene: TRBJ2-3; clone size: many; CDR3 protein: CSAQGQGATDTQYF; CDR3 DNA: TGCAGTGCCCAAGGACAGGGGGCGACAGATACGCAGTATTTT
D gene: .; V gene: TRBV27; J gene: TRBJ1-3; clone size: few; CDR3 protein: CASSFVLSEDGNTIYF; CDR3 DNA: TGTGCCAGCAGTTTTGTCCTATCGGAGGATGGAAACACCATATATTTT
D gene: TRBD1; V gene: TRBV12-5; J gene: TRBJ1-1; clone size: few; CDR3 protein: CASGFSGGPWAFF; CDR3 DNA: TGTGCTAGTGGTTTCTCAGGGGGTCCGTGGGCTTTCTTT
D gene: TRBD1; V gene: TRBV2; J gene: TRBJ1-1; clone size: many; CDR3 protein: CASSGDRVGNTEAFF; CDR3 DNA: TGTGCCAGCAGTGGAGACAGGGTAGGGAACACTGAAGCTTTCTTT
D gene: .; V gene: TRBV5-1; J gene: TRBJ1-1; clone size: .; CDR3 protein: CASSLGGKRGAEAFF; CDR3 DNA: TGCGCCAGCAGCTTGGGAGGGAAGAGGGGCGCTGAAGCTTTCTTT
D gene: .; V gene: TRBV11-3; J gene: TRBJ2-1; clone size: .; CDR3 protein: CASSLRDDNEQFF; CDR3 DNA: TGTGCCAGCAGCTTGCGGGACGACAATGAGCAGTTCTTC
D gene: .; V gene: TRBV7-2; J gene: TRBJ2-1; clone size: few; CDR3 protein: CASSLAGLETRYF; CDR3 DNA: TGTGCCAGCAGCTTAGCGGGGCTGGAGACCCGGTACTTC
D gene: .; V gene: TRBV6-5; J gene: TRBJ1-5; clone size: many; CDR3 protein: CASSYGVSPGEGPNQPQHF; CDR3 DNA: TGTGCCAGCAGTTACGGGGTCAGCCCAGGCGAGGGTCCCAATCAGCCCCAGCATTTT
D gene: .; V gene: TRBV7-9; J gene: TRBJ2-1; clone size: .; CDR3 protein: CASSYSGHGTQFF; CDR3 DNA: TGTGCCAGCAGCTACTCAGGTCACGGAACGCAGTTCTTC
D gene: .; V gene: TRBV29-1; J gene: TRBJ1-2; clone size: few; CDR3 protein: CSVFKGGYTF; CDR3 DNA: TGCAGCGTTTTCAAGGGTGGCTACACCTTC
D gene: TRBD1; V gene: TRBV19; J gene: TRBJ1-5; clone size: .; CDR3 protein: CASRQGAISQPQHF; CDR3 DNA: TGTGCCAGCCGACAGGGGGCTATTAGTCAGCCCCAGCATTTT
D gene: TRBD1; V gene: TRBV20-1; J gene: TRBJ2-1; clone size: few; CDR3 protein: CSARIGDSYNEQFF; CDR3 DNA: TGCAGTGCTAGAATAGGGGACAGTTACAATGAGCAGTTCTTC
D gene: TRBD2; V gene: TRBV7-3; J gene: TRBJ2-3; clone size: many; CDR3 protein: CASSFASGPTDTQYF; CDR3 DNA: TGTGCCAGCAGCTTCGCTAGCGGACCCACAGATACGCAGTATTTT
D gene: .; V gene: TRBV6-2/TRBV6-3; J gene: TRBJ1-5; clone size: many; CDR3 protein: CASSYQPPLGAYSNQPQHF; CDR3 DNA: TGTGCCAGCAGTTATCAGCCGCCTCTGGGGGCATATAGCAATCAGCCCCAGCATTTT
D gene: TRBD2; V gene: TRBV12-3/TRBV12-4; J gene: TRBJ2-3; clone size: .; CDR3 protein: CASRFSGADTDTQYF; CDR3 DNA: TGTGCCAGCAGATTTAGCGGGGCCGACACAGATACGCAGTATTTT
D gene: .; V gene: TRBV6-5; J gene: TRBJ1-2; clone size: many; CDR3 protein: CASSYDGPRTDGYTF; CDR3 DNA: TGTGCCAGCAGTTACGACGGCCCCCGGACAGATGGCTACACCTTC
D gene: .; V gene: TRBV20-1; J gene: TRBJ2-5; clone size: few; CDR3 protein: CSARAVSSQTQYF; CDR3 DNA: TGCAGTGCTAGGGCAGTCAGTAGCCAGACCCAGTACTTC
D gene: TRBD1; V gene: TRBV7-9; J gene: TRBJ2-7; clone size: .; CDR3 protein: CASNPTGGLYEQYF; CDR3 DNA: TGTGCCAGCAACCCTACAGGGGGCCTCTACGAGCAGTACTTC
D gene: .; V gene: TRBV7-8; J gene: TRBJ2-7; clone size: many; CDR3 protein: CASSLIQTADYEQYF; CDR3 DNA: TGTGCCAGCAGCTTAATCCAGACAGCCGACTACGAGCAGTACTTC
D gene: TRBD2; V gene: TRBV20-1; J gene: TRBJ2-3; clone size: .; CDR3 protein: CSAKTSGGATDTQYF; CDR3 DNA: TGCAGTGCTAAGACTAGCGGGGGGGCAACAGATACGCAGTATTTT
D gene: .; V gene: TRBV12-3/TRBV12-4; J gene: TRBJ2-1; clone size: .; CDR3 protein: CASSLRTYNEQFF; CDR3 DNA: TGTGCCAGCAGTTTAAGGACATACAATGAGCAGTTCTTC
D gene: .; V gene: TRBV6-1; J gene: TRBJ2-1; clone size: many; CDR3 protein: CAISDGVVGNEQFF; CDR3 DNA: TGTGCCATCAGTGACGGCGTGGTGGGCAATGAGCAGTTCTTC
D gene: TRBD1; V gene: TRBV20-1; J gene: TRBJ1-2; clone size: many; CDR3 protein: CSAKIRQGSYGYTF; CDR3 DNA: TGCAGTGCTAAAATAAGACAGGGATCCTATGGCTACACCTTC
D gene: TRBD1; V gene: TRBV6-1; J gene: TRBJ1-2; clone size: many; CDR3 protein: CASRMTGNYGYTF; CDR3 DNA: TGTGCCAGCAGGATGACAGGGAACTATGGCTACACCTTC
D gene: TRBD1; V gene: TRBV20-1; J gene: TRBJ1-6; clone size: .; CDR3 protein: CSASTMAGQGIMSPLHF; CDR3 DNA: TGCAGTGCTAGTACAATGGCGGGACAGGGGATTATGTCACCCCTCCACTTT